This TCR beta chain is drawn from a study of tumor-infiltrating lymphocytes in primary liver carcinoma. Starting material of roughly 0.45 ug total RNA yielded TCR beta cDNA via a constant-region primer. Three nested multiplex PCR rounds, a slightly modified ARM-PCR, produced the libraries for TCR beta. The first two PCR rounds, around 10 cycles each, used TRBV1-TRBV30 forward primers and a C-beta reverse primer. TCRdb re-called the multiplex PCR reads through MiXCR, storing one row per CDR3 protein. The sample carries about 320,000 distinct CDR3 sequences, 58% recorded once. This CDR3 spans 14 amino acids. With 6 bases clipped from V and 5 bases from J, the junction kept 9 bases outside the gene matches. Unsorted whole blood supplied the blood RNA, and germline DNA was isolated too. This clonotype has more than one count but fewer than ten.

The specimen was peripheral blood. The gene calls are TRBV12-3 or TRBV12-4 and TRBJ2-7, with 8 bases matching TRBD1. This clonotype was obtained from a woman aged 25 to 39 with primary liver carcinoma and hepatitis B virus infection. CDR3 in DNA: TGTGCCAGCAGCTCCGACAGGGGAGTAAACGAGCAGTACTTC. It encodes CASSSDRGVNEQYF.